Presented here are 14 T cell receptor beta chains from one specimen sequenced in a study of blood T cell repertoires in COVID-19. Here immunoSEQ multiplex PCR was the method, and the copy in TCRdb shows in-frame clones only, minus some. The sample yields fewer than 400,000 clones, 70% to 90% seen once. The sequenced sample consisted of PBMCs or T cells enriched from blood (not recorded which). These receptors originate from a man aged 25 to 45 who had recovered from COVID-19.

The gene calls are TRBV9 and TRBJ2-2; D not resolved. CDR3 length equals 15 residues. V lost 1 base and J 1 base, leaving 8 bases between the germline ends. CDR1 is SGDLS, CDR2 YYNGEE, per germline. The CDR3 DNA follows: TGTGCCAGCAGCGTAATCGGCGGGAACACCGGGGAGCTGTTTTTT. Its translation: CASSVIGGNTGELFF.

The J gene is TRBJ1-2, the V gene TRBV5-1; TRBD1 aligns across 8 bases. Germline CDR1 and CDR2: SGHRS and YFSETQ. The CDR3 has 12 residues. J gave up 6 bases and V 4 bases, and 2 bases lay outside the gene matches. The CDR3 is CASSPDRDGYTF. In DNA, the CDR3 is TGCGCCAGCAGCCCGGACAGGGATGGCTACACCTTC. The entire variable domain, with the rest obtained from reference TRBV5-1 and TRBJ1-2, is as follows: KAGVTQTPRYLIKTRGQQVTLSCSPISGHRSVSWYQQTPGQGLQFLFEYFSETQRNKGNFPGRFSGRQFSNSRSEMNVSTLELGDSALYLCASSPDRDGYTFGSGTRLTVV.

V usage is TRBV9 and J usage is TRBJ2-2, with 8 bases lining up with TRBD1. The germline gives CDR1 SGDLS, CDR2 YYNGEE. The CDR3 spans 16 residues. After removal of 1 base from V and 3 bases from J, the junction contained 5 bases not matched to a gene. The CDR3 coding sequence is TGTGCCAGCAGCGTATCCCCGGACAGGGACACCGGGGAGCTGTTTTTT. Translated, it gives CASSVSPDRDTGELFF.

CDR3 sequence: CASSFGGGGFRGYTF. CDR3 coding DNA: TGTGCCAGCAGTTTCGGTGGGGGAGGGTTTAGAGGCTACACCTTC. This chain joins TRBV6-5 and TRBJ1-2, with a possible D match to TRBD1 (5 bases). Trimming took off 4 bases at V and 8 bases at J, with 20 bases between the two ends. The CDR3 has 15 amino acids. Germline V gene sequence: CDR1 MNHEY, CDR2 SVGAGI.

The chain is built from TRBV30 and TRBJ2-1; D remains unclear. Trimming took 0 bases from V and 5 from J, leaving 8 bases between them. The CDR3 loop spans 13 amino acids. Germline lookup yields CDR1 GTSNPN and CDR2 SVGIG (reference sequence). The CDR3 sequence is CAWSVAAHNEQFF. In nucleotides, the CDR3 is TGTGCCTGGAGTGTAGCTGCGCACAATGAGCAGTTCTTC.

This chain links TRBV9 with TRBJ1-2, with 8 bases fitting TRBD1. V lost 3 bases and J lost 0; bases outside the gene matches: 7. The CDR3 is made up of 16 amino acids. Germline V gene data show CDR1 as SGDLS and CDR2 as YYNGEE. The CDR3 sequence: CASSESRDRPNYGYTF. As DNA, the CDR3 is TGTGCCAGCAGCGAGAGTCGGGACAGGCCTAACTATGGCTACACCTTC.

J is TRBJ2-7 and V is TRBV5-4; 9 positions match TRBD2. Trimming took 0 bases from V and 2 from J; bases not matched to a gene: 9. The CDR3 length is 17 residues. Per the germline V gene, CDR1 is SGHNT and CDR2 is YYREEE (reference sequence). This CDR3 reads CASSLGAPSGIAYEQYF. CDR3 nucleotide sequence: TGTGCCAGCAGCTTGGGGGCTCCTAGCGGGATTGCCTACGAGCAGTACTTC. Together with reference TRBV5-4 and TRBJ2-7, the CDR3 gives the full variable domain: ETGVTQSPTHLIKTRGQQVTLRCSSQSGHNTVSWYQQALGQGPQFIFQYYREEENGRGNFPPRFSGLQFPNYSSELNVNALELDDSALYLCASSLGAPSGIAYEQYFGPGTRLTVT.

This clone was counted a few times. The chain uses TRBV6-5 and TRBJ1-5; D possibly corresponds to TRBD1 (5 bases). CDR1 and CDR2 from the germline V gene are MNHEY and SVGAGI. V was clipped by 8 bases and J by 9 bases, with 11 bases between them. This CDR3 region has 11 residues. The CDR3 DNA is TGTGCCAGCCCCTTGGGGGGGCCCCAGCATTTT. It encodes CASPLGGPQHF.

The chain has TRBV6-5 and TRBJ1-1, with 7 bases aligning to TRBD1. The germline V gene has CDR1 MNHEY and CDR2 SVGAGI. The CDR3 totals 15 residues. Trimming cost V 6 bases and J 7 bases; bases outside gene matches: 14. CDR3 nucleotide sequence: TGTGCCAGCAGGCAGACCCGGGACAGCTTATATGAAGCTTTCTTT. This gives the protein CASRQTRDSLYEAFF.

The rearrangement joins TRBV7-9 to TRBJ2-7, with a tentative D call TRBD1 (6 bases). The CDR3 is 12 residues long. Germline CDR1 SEHNR, CDR2 FQNEAQ (reference sequence). V was clipped by 1 base and J by 11 bases, with 12 bases between them. As DNA, the CDR3 is TGTGCCAGCAGCTTAGACACAGGGTGGGAGTACTTC. Amino acid sequence: CASSLDTGWEYF.

This chain links TRBV7-9 with TRBJ1-1; 7 bases fit TRBD1. The J segment lost 4 bases and the V segment lost 5 bases, leaving 7 bases of the junction unmatched. Germline V gene data show CDR1 as SEHNR and CDR2 as FQNEAQ (reference sequence). The CDR3 is 14 amino acids. CDR3: CASSQRGQSTEAFF. The CDR3 nucleotides are TGTGCCAGCAGCCAGAGGGGACAGAGCACTGAAGCTTTCTTT.

The V and J genes are TRBV12-3 or TRBV12-4 and TRBJ2-3, with D hard to call. This CDR3 spans 13 amino acids. Deletions cut 4 bases from V and 7 bases from J, with 12 bases between. CDR3 DNA sequence: TGTGCCAGCAGTTGGCCGAGCGAATATACGCAGTATTTT. Translation: CASSWPSEYTQYF.

The chain couples TRBV6-5 to TRBJ2-7; possible D gene TRBD1, 6 bases. V was shortened by 5 bases and J by 9 bases, with 23 bases between the two germline ends. The CDR3 contains 15 residues. Germline V lookup: CDR1 MNHEY, CDR2 SVGAGI. In nucleotides, the CDR3 is TGTGCCAGCAGTCCCCGGGACAAAGGTGACCTACGGCAGTACTTC. Its protein product is CASSPRDKGDLRQYF.

With respect to this clone: The identical CDR3 is also encoded by other nucleotide sequences in the sample. This chain connects TRBV18 to TRBJ2-2; 7 bases match TRBD1. This CDR3 spans 15 amino acids. J lost 0 bases, V lost 3 bases, and 1 base had no gene match. Germline V gives CDR1 KGHSH, CDR2 LQKENI. The CDR3 sequence is CASSPGTANTGELFF. CDR3 coding DNA: TGTGCCAGCTCACCCGGGACAGCGAACACCGGGGAGCTGTTTTTT.